The subject of this entry is one TCR beta chain. Its target is unknown. The data are from a study of cytomegalovirus exposure and HLA in healthy donors. The study ran its PCR with 60 Vbeta and 13 Jbeta primers. Data came from immunoSEQ multiplex PCR; TCRdb stores just in-frame clones and leaves some out. The sample consists of around 120,000 clones, 80% of them appearing once. Study results and caveats: Several of the most significant clusters were apparently associated with common viral pathogens in a later analysis. Among the CMV-associated chains, three were confirmed in vitro as specific for CMV antigens. TRBV6-2, TRBV6-3 and other indistinguishable V segments were excluded. The investigators catalogued 160 or so TCR beta chains as cytomegalovirus-associated.

Trimming cost V 4 bases and J 10 bases; bases outside gene matches: 15. Germline V CDR1 and CDR2: MGHRA, YSYEKL. CDR3 length: 17 residues. The rearrangement uses TRBV4-1 and TRBJ2-1, with 11 bases lining up with TRBD2. The sample comprised PBMCs. The sequence was collected from a male donor in good health and CMV-seronegative. CDR3 bases: TGCGCCAGCAGCCTCGACAACCCCATAGCGGGAGGGTACGAGCAGTTCTTC. Translated: CASSLDNPIAGGYEQFF.